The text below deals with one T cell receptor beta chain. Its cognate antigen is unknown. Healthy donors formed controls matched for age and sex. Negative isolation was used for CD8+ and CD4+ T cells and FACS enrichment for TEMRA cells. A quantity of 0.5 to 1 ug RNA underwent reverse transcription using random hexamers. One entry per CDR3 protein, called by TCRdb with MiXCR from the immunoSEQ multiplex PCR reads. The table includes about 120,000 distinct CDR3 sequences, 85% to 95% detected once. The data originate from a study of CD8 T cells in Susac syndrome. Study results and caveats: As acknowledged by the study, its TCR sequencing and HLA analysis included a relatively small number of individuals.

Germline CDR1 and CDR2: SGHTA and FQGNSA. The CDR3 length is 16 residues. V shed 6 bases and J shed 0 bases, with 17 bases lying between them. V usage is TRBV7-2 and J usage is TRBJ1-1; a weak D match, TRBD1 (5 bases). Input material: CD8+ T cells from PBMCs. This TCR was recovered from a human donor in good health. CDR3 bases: TGTGCCAGCAGGATTCTAACCGGGGCCATGAACACTGAAGCTTTCTTT. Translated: CASRILTGAMNTEAFF.